The entry below describes one T cell receptor (beta chain). Its target is not known. These data belong to a study of T cell clonotyping in hematopoietic cell transplantation. Notes on the study in general: Pathologically expanded recipient clonotypes increased progressively from day 30 to day 180 as diversity fell. At the given depth, recipient repertoires were over 97% de novo clonotypes. No sorting was done, leaving CD4 and CD8 contributions mixed.

Germline CDR1 MGHDK, CDR2 SYGVNS. Trimming took 4 bases from V and 4 from J, leaving 4 bases between them. There are 12 residues in the CDR3. Recipient blood drawn about 28 days pretransplant and days 30, 100, 180 after. Using immunoSEQ multiplex PCR, the repertoire was profiled, and TCRdb retains in-frame clones only, with some absent. The repertoire holds fewer than 2,000 clones, with 65% to 90% as singletons. Sequencing was performed on PBMCs, taken 30 days after allogeneic stem cell transplant. The TCR was taken from a male patient aged 30 to 39 who had an allogeneic stem cell transplant, so T cells may come from the graft donor. Some clones in this sample may be carry-over from other donors' samples. The chain recombines TRBV25-1 with TRBJ2-2; the D is unclear. The CDR3 loop is CASSASTGELFF. The CDR3 coding sequence is TGTGCCAGCAGTGCATCCACCGGGGAGCTGTTTTTT.